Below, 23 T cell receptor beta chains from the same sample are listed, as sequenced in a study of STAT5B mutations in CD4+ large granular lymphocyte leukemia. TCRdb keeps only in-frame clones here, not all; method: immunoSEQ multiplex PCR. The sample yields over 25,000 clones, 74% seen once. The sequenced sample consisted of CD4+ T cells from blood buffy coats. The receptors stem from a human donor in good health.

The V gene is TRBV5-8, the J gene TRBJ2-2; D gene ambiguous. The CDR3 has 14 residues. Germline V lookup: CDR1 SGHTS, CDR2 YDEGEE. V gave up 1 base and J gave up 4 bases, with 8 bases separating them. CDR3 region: CASSLLTSTGELFF. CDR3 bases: TGTGCCAGCAGCTTGCTAACGTCCACCGGGGAGCTGTTTTTT.

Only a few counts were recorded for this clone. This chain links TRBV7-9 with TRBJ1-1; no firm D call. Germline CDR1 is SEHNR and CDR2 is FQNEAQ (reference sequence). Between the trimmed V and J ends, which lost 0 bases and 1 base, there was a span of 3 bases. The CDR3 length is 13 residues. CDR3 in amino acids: CASSLARNTEAFF. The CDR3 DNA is TGTGCCAGCAGCTTAGCCAGGAACACTGAAGCTTTCTTT.

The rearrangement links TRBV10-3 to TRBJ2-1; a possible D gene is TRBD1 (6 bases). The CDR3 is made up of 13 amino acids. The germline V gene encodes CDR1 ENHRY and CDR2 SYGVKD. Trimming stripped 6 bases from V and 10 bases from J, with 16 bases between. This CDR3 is CAISPGHGTEQFF. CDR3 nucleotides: TGTGCCATCAGCCCGGGACACGGAACCGAGCAGTTCTTC.

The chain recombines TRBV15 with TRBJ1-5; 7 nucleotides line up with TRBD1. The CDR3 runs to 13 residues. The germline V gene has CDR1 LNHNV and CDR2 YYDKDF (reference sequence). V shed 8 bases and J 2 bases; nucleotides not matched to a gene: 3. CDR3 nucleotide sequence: TGTGCCACCGCGGGACAGCGCAATCAGCCCCAGCATTTT. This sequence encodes CATAGQRNQPQHF.

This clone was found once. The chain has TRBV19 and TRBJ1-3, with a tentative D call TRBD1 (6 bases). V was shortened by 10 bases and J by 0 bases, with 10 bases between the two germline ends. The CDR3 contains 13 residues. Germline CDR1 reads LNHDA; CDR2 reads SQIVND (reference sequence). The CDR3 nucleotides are TGTGCCACAGGACAGAGCTCTGGAAACACCATATATTTT. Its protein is CATGQSSGNTIYF.

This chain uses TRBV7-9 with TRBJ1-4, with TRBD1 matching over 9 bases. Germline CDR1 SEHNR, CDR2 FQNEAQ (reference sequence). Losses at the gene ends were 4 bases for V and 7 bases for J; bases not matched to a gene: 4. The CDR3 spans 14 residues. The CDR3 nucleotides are TGTGCCAGCAGCTCCCCGGGACAGGGTGAAAAACTGTTTTTT. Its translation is CASSSPGQGEKLFF.

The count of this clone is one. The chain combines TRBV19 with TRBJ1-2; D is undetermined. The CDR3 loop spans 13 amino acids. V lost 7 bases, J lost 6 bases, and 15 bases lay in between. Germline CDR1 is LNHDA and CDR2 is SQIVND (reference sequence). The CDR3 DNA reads TGTGCCAGTACCACTACGGGCCGGCATGGCTACACCTTC. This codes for CASTTTGRHGYTF. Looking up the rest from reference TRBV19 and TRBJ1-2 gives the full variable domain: DGGITQSPKYLFRKEGQNVTLSCEQNLNHDAMYWYRQDPGQGLRLIYYSQIVNDFQKGDIAEGYSVSREKKESFPLTVTSAQKNPTAFYLCASTTTGRHGYTFGSGTRLTVV.

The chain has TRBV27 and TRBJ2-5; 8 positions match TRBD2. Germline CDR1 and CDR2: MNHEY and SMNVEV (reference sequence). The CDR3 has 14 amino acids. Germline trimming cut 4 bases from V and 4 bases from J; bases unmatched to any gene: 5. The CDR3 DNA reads TGTGCCAGCAGTTCCGGGGGGGCGGGAGAGACCCAGTACTTC. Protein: CASSSGGAGETQYF.

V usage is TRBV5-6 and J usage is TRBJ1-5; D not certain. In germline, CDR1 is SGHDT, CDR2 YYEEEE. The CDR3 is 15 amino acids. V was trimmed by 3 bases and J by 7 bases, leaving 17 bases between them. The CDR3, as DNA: TGTGCCAGCAGCTGGGGAATGGACGCCCGGCAGCCCCAGCATTTT. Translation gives CASSWGMDARQPQHF.

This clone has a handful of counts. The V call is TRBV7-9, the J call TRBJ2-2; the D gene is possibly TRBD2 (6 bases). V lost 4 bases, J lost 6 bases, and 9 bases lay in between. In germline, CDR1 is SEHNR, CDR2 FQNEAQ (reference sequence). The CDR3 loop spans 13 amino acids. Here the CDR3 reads CASSYRLAGELFF. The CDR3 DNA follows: TGTGCCAGCAGCTACCGACTAGCCGGGGAGCTGTTTTTT.

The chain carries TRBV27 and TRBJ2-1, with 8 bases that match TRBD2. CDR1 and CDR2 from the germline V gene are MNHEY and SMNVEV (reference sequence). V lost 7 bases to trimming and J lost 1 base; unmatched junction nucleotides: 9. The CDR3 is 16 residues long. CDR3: CASTAGGGRSYNEQFF. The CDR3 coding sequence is TGTGCCAGCACCGCCGGCGGGGGGCGATCCTACAATGAGCAGTTCTTC.

The CDR3, as DNA: TGTGCCAGTAGTATCTTTGGGACGAACGAGCAGTACTTC. Translating it yields CASSIFGTNEQYF. The chain recombines TRBV19 with TRBJ2-7, with D possibly called TRBD1 or TRBD2 (5 bases each). Germline V gene lookup returns CDR1 LNHDA and CDR2 SQIVND (reference sequence). CDR3 length: 13 residues. Trimming stripped 3 bases from V and 5 bases from J, with 11 bases between.

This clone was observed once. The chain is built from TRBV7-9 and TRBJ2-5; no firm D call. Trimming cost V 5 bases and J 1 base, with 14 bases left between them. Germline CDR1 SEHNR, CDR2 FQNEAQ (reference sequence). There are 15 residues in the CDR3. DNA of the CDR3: TGTGCCAGCAGCCCGACCGCTCAGTTCCAAGAGACCCAGTACTTC. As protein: CASSPTAQFQETQYF.

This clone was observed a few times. CDR3 sequence reads: CASKEGMDQPQHF. The DNA of the CDR3 is TGTGCCAGCAAAGAAGGGATGGATCAGCCCCAGCATTTT. The chain has TRBV19 and TRBJ1-5; D is ambiguous. V lost 9 bases, J lost 5 bases, and 14 bases lay in between. Germline CDR1 LNHDA, CDR2 SQIVND (reference sequence). The CDR3 loop spans 13 amino acids.

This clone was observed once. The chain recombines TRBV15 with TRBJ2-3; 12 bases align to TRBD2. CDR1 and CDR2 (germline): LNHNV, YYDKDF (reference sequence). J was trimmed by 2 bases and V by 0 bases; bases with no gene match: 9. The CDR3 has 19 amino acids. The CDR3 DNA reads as TGTGCCACCAGCAGAGAGTCACTAGCGGGGGGCAGATCCACAGATACGCAGTATTTT. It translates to CATSRESLAGGRSTDTQYF.

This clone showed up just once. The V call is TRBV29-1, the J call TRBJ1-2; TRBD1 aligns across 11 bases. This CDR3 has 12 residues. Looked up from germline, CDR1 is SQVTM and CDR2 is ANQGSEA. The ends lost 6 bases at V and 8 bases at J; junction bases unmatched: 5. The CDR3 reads CSVDRTGGGYTF. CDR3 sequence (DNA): TGCAGCGTCGATCGGACAGGGGGCGGCTACACCTTC. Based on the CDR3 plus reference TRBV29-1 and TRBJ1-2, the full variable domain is SAVISQKPSRDICQRGTSLTIQCQVDSQVTMMFWYRQQPGQSLTLIATANQGSEATYESGFVIDKFPISRPNLTFSTLTVSNMSPEDSSIYLCSVDRTGGGYTFGSGTRLTVV.

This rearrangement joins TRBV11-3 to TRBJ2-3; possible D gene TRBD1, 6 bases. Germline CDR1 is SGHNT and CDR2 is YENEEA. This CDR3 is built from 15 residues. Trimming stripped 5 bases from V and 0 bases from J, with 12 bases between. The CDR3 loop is CASSLRQVSTDTQYF. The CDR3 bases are TGTGCCAGCAGCCTACGACAGGTTAGCACAGATACGCAGTATTTT.

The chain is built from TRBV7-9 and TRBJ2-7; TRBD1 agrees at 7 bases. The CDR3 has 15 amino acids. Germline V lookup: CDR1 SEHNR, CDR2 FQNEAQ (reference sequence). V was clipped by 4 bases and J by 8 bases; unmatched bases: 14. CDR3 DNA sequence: TGTGCCAGCAGCTCAATTTTAAGACAGGGTTTAAAGCAGTACTTC. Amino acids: CASSSILRQGLKQYF.

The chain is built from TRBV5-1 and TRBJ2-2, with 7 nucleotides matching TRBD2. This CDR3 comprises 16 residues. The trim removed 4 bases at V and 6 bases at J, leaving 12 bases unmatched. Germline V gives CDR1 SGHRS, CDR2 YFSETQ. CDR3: CASSSIPGLDSGELFF. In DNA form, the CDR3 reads TGCGCCAGCAGCAGCATTCCCGGACTAGATTCCGGGGAGCTGTTTTTT.

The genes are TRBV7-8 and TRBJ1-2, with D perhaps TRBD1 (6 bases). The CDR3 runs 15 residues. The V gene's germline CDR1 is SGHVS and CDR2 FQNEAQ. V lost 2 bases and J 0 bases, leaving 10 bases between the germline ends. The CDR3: CASSLWRGANYGYTF. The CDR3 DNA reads TGTGCCAGCAGCTTATGGAGGGGGGCTAACTATGGCTACACCTTC.

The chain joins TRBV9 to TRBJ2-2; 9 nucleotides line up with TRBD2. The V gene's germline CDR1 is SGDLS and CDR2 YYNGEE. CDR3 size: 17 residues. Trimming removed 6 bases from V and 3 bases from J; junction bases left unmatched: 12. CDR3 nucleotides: TGTGCCAGCAACCCGAGGGGTAGCGGGAGACACACCGGGGAGCTGTTTTTT. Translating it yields CASNPRGSGRHTGELFF.

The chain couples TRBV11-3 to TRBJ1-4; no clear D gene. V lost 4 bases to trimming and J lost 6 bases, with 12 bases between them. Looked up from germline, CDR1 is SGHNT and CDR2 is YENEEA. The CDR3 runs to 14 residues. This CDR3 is CASSYGPPDEKLFF. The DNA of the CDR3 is TGTGCCAGCAGCTACGGTCCGCCAGATGAAAAACTGTTTTTT.

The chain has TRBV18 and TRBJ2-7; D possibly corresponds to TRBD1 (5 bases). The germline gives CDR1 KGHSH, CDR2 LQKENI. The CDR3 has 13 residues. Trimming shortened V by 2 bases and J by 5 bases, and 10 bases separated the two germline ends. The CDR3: CASSPGVGDEQYF. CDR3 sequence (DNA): TGTGCCAGCTCACCAGGGGTAGGGGACGAGCAGTACTTC.